The 31 T cell receptor beta chains below come from one sample, sequenced in a study of T cell changes during pregnancy in multiple sclerosis. Sequencing was performed with immunoSEQ multiplex PCR; in TCRdb, only in-frame clones are kept and a portion is missing. The sample lists about 89,000 clones; 94% were seen once. The material sequenced was peripheral blood, taken in the third trimester of pregnancy. The receptors were gathered from a female donor with multiple sclerosis, enrolled in a pregnancy study.

This chain connects TRBV5-1 to TRBJ2-7; weak D call: TRBD1 (6 bases). The V end was cut by 1 base, the J end by 6 bases, with 14 bases between. CDR1 and CDR2 (germline): SGHRS, YFSETQ. CDR3 length equals 14 residues. This CDR3 is CASSLIAEGGEQYF. The CDR3 DNA is TGCGCCAGCAGCTTGATAGCCGAAGGGGGCGAGCAGTACTTC. Full variable domain (rest looked up from reference TRBV5-1 and TRBJ2-7): KAGVTQTPRYLIKTRGQQVTLSCSPISGHRSVSWYQQTPGQGLQFLFEYFSETQRNKGNFPGRFSGRQFSNSRSEMNVSTLELGDSALYLCASSLIAEGGEQYFGPGTRLTVT.

The V and J genes are TRBV5-1 and TRBJ2-3; tentatively, D is TRBD1 (5 bases). The germline V gene has CDR1 SGHRS and CDR2 YFSETQ. The V and J ends lost 0 bases and 0 bases respectively, with 11 bases between them. There are 16 residues in the CDR3. The CDR3 DNA reads TGCGCCAGCAGCTTGGGACAGCCAGCTAGCACAGATACGCAGTATTTT. Its protein is CASSLGQPASTDTQYF.

This clone was detected only once. The V gene is TRBV4-2, the J gene TRBJ2-7, with D unclear. V lost 4 bases, J lost 4 bases, and 8 bases lay in between. Germline assignment: CDR1 LGHNA and CDR2 YNFKEQ. The CDR3 sequence is 12 residues long. The CDR3, as DNA: TGTGCCAGCAGCCCTTCCGGGTACGAGCAGTACTTC. Translation: CASSPSGYEQYF.

This clone has more than one count but fewer than ten. The rearrangement joins TRBV4-1 to TRBJ2-1, with a weak D call TRBD1 (7 bases). Germline V gives CDR1 MGHRA, CDR2 YSYEKL. The CDR3 runs to 17 residues. V gave up 0 bases and J gave up 2 bases, with 14 bases separating them. CDR3 coding DNA: TGCGCCAGCAGCCAAGAACCCGGCAGGGGGGCCTACAATGAGCAGTTCTTC. This gives the protein CASSQEPGRGAYNEQFF.

The CDR3 nucleotides are TGCGCCAGCAGCGGACTTGGACTAGCGGGCACCACAGATACGCAGTATTTT. Its protein product is CASSGLGLAGTTDTQYF. This chain joins TRBV10-1 and TRBJ2-3; 11 bases agree with TRBD2. V was pared by 6 bases and J by 2 bases, with 10 bases of the junction left unmatched. Per germline, CDR1 WNHNN and CDR2 SYGVQD (reference sequence). CDR3 length equals 17 residues.

The chain links TRBV11-1 to TRBJ2-1; TRBD2 aligns across 15 bases. Germline V CDR1 and CDR2: SGHAT, FQDESV (reference sequence). CDR3 length: 16 residues. The V segment lost 7 bases and the J segment 7 bases; nucleotides outside the gene matches: 8. In DNA form, the CDR3 reads TGTGCCAGCATTCCGGGTGGGACTAGCGGGAGGAATGAGCAGTTCTTC. Its translation: CASIPGGTSGRNEQFF.

V gene TRBV4-2 combines with J gene TRBJ1-2; D remains unclear. Germline CDR1 and CDR2: LGHNA and YNFKEQ. The CDR3 is made up of 13 amino acids. The ends were cut back, 0 bases at V and 4 bases at J, with 6 bases in the middle. The CDR3 DNA sequence: TGTGCCAGCAGCCAAGAGGGGAGCTATGGCTACACCTTC. This translates into CASSQEGSYGYTF.

The V call is TRBV7-9, the J call TRBJ1-1; D possibly corresponds to TRBD1 (6 bases). The CDR3 has 16 residues. The V gene's germline CDR1 is SEHNR and CDR2 FQNEAQ (reference sequence). Trimming cost V 1 base and J 5 bases, with 17 bases left between them. The CDR3 spells CASSLGRGQGWTEAFF. Here the CDR3 DNA reads TGTGCCAGCAGCTTAGGACGGGGCCAGGGGTGGACTGAAGCTTTCTTT.

The chain couples TRBV7-9 to TRBJ2-7; 10 positions agree with TRBD1. With 0 bases clipped from V and 2 bases from J, the junction kept 1 base outside the gene matches. CDR1 is SEHNR, CDR2 FQNEAQ, per germline (reference sequence). The CDR3 consists of 15 residues. Written as DNA, the CDR3 is TGTGCCAGCAGCTTAGCCGGACAGGGGGCCTACGAGCAGTACTTC. As protein: CASSLAGQGAYEQYF. Full variable domain (remainder filled in from reference TRBV7-9 and TRBJ2-7): DTGVSQNPRHKITKRGQNVTFRCDPISEHNRLYWYRQTLGQGPEFLTYFQNEAQLEKSRLLSDRFSAERPKGSFSTLEIQRTEQGDSAMYLCASSLAGQGAYEQYFGPGTRLTVT.

In DNA form, the CDR3 reads TGTGCCAGCAGAGGGAGGCGGGACGAGCAGTACTTC. Its translation: CASRGRRDEQYF. The chain is built from TRBV27 and TRBJ2-7, with D perhaps matching TRBD2 (6 bases). V shed 6 bases and J shed 5 bases, with 11 bases lying between them. Looked up from germline, CDR1 is MNHEY and CDR2 is SMNVEV (reference sequence). The CDR3 is 12 amino acids.

The chain links TRBV5-6 to TRBJ1-1; D gene uncertain. The CDR3 has 14 amino acids. The ends were cut back, 2 bases at V and 0 bases at J, with 8 bases in the middle. CDR1 is SGHDT and CDR2 is YYEEEE in the germline V gene. The CDR3 region has the DNA TGTGCCAGCAGCTTTACAGTACTGAACACTGAAGCTTTCTTT. This encodes CASSFTVLNTEAFF.

The rearrangement links TRBV7-8 to TRBJ2-5; D unresolved. The length of the CDR3 is 15 residues. Germline V gene sequence: CDR1 SGHVS, CDR2 FQNEAQ. V lost 2 bases and J 2 bases, leaving 12 bases between the germline ends. The CDR3 region has the DNA TGTGCCAGCAGCTTATTTGGAGAGAAACAAGAGACCCAGTACTTC. This codes for CASSLFGEKQETQYF.

The chain uses TRBV28 and TRBJ2-6; D is unclear. CDR3 length equals 18 residues. Per the germline V gene, CDR1 is MDHEN and CDR2 is SYDVKM. Trimming left V 5 bases short and J 0 bases short, with 17 bases between. The CDR3 sequence is CASSPPRPGTSGANVLTF. The CDR3 DNA follows: TGTGCCAGCAGTCCCCCCCGGCCGGGTACCTCTGGGGCCAACGTCCTGACTTTC.

This chain uses TRBV9 with TRBJ2-2; unclear D gene. V lost 4 bases, J lost 3 bases, and 13 bases lay in between. CDR1 is SGDLS and CDR2 is YYNGEE in the germline V gene. The CDR3 sequence is 15 residues long. The CDR3 region has the DNA TGTGCCAGCAGCCCCCGGGTAGCTGACACCGGGGAGCTGTTTTTT. This gives the protein CASSPRVADTGELFF.

The CDR3 DNA follows: TGCGCCAGCAGCTCGACAGGGGCGTACGAGCAGTACTTC. It encodes CASSSTGAYEQYF. This rearrangement joins TRBV5-1 to TRBJ2-7; 8 positions agree with TRBD1. From germline, CDR1 is SGHRS and CDR2 YFSETQ. The CDR3 is made up of 13 amino acids. With V trimmed by 3 bases and J by 4 bases, 3 bases remained unmatched.

The V gene is TRBV2, the J gene TRBJ2-7; the D is unclear. Trimming pared 9 bases from V and 2 bases from J, leaving 14 bases between. CDR1 is SNHLY, CDR2 FYNNEI, per germline. The CDR3 is made up of 13 amino acids. CDR3 residues: CASTLRVPYEQYF. The DNA for the CDR3 is TGTGCCAGTACGCTACGGGTACCCTACGAGCAGTACTTC.

The chain has TRBV11-2 and TRBJ2-7, with TRBD2 identical over 12 bases. The CDR3 loop spans 16 amino acids. V dropped 4 bases and J dropped 1; count of bases not matched to a gene: 5. The germline V gene has CDR1 SGHAT and CDR2 FQNNGV. CDR3 sequence reads: CASSSSGLAGSYEQYF. The CDR3 DNA reads as TGTGCCAGCAGCTCGTCGGGACTAGCGGGTTCCTACGAGCAGTACTTC.

Points on this clone: Additional DNA sequences in this sample encode the identical CDR3. DNA of the CDR3: TGTGCCAGCAGTATAGGCGGGGGATATGGTGAAAAACTGTTTTTT. Its protein is CASSIGGGYGEKLFF. The chain couples TRBV27 to TRBJ1-4; D might be TRBD1 (5 bases). V was trimmed by 5 bases and J by 7 bases, leaving 17 bases between them. The germline V gene encodes CDR1 MNHEY and CDR2 SMNVEV (reference sequence). The CDR3 consists of 15 residues.

The chain joins TRBV7-2 to TRBJ1-1, with D possibly being TRBD1 (6 bases). Germline CDR1 reads SGHTA; CDR2 reads FQGNSA. V lost 8 bases, J lost 1 base, and 17 bases lay in between. The CDR3 consists of 15 residues. CDR3 amino acids: CASHLLGGANTEAFF. The CDR3 DNA reads as TGTGCCAGCCACCTATTGGGGGGGGCGAACACTGAAGCTTTCTTT.

The chain recombines TRBV28 with TRBJ2-7, with D possibly TRBD1 on 5 matching bases. The CDR3 is 12 amino acids. Trimming removed 3 bases at V and 6 bases at J, with 9 bases between. Germline V gene lookup returns CDR1 MDHEN and CDR2 SYDVKM. CDR3 nucleotide sequence: TGTGCCAGCAGTTTCTTAGGGGTCGAGCAGTACTTC. It specifies CASSFLGVEQYF.

The V call is TRBV4-1, the J call TRBJ2-3; 7 bases are shared with TRBD2. Germline lookup yields CDR1 MGHRA and CDR2 YSYEKL. Trimming removed 2 bases from V and 0 bases from J; junction bases left unmatched: 5. This CDR3 is 16 amino acids long. The CDR3 reads CASSQSLAVSTDTQYF. CDR3 sequence (DNA): TGCGCCAGCAGCCAAAGCCTAGCGGTGAGCACAGATACGCAGTATTTT.

CDR3 nucleotide sequence: TGTGCCAGCAGTGCCTCCGCGGCCTCTGAAGCTTTCTTT. This codes for CASSASAASEAFF. J is TRBJ1-1 and V is TRBV6-5; D remains ambiguous. The CDR3 consists of 13 residues. Trimming removed 5 bases from V and 6 bases from J, with 13 bases in between. The germline V gene has CDR1 MNHEY and CDR2 SVGAGI.

The rearrangement joins TRBV7-9 to TRBJ2-2; TRBD2 agrees at 12 bases. CDR1 is SEHNR, CDR2 FQNEAQ, per germline (reference sequence). V lost 4 bases to trimming and J lost 4 bases; unmatched junction nucleotides: 13. The CDR3 is 19 amino acids. CDR3 bases: TGTGCCAGCAGCTACCCGACTAGCGGGAGCGTTGGGGGCACCGGGGAGCTGTTTTTT. Translated, it gives CASSYPTSGSVGGTGELFF.

V usage is TRBV18 and J usage is TRBJ1-1; D possibly corresponds to TRBD1 (5 bases). Germline CDR1 is KGHSH and CDR2 is LQKENI. The germline V and J ends were trimmed by 3 bases and 3 bases, with 11 bases remaining between them. The CDR3 consists of 14 residues. As DNA, the CDR3 is TGTGCCAGCTCACCCCTGCAGGGTGACACTGAAGCTTTCTTT. Amino acids: CASSPLQGDTEAFF.

The chain carries TRBV19 and TRBJ1-1; D not certain. The germline CDR1 and CDR2 sequences are LNHDA and SQIVND (reference sequence). This CDR3 spans 13 amino acids. V was shortened by 5 bases and J by 1 base, with 8 bases between the two germline ends. CDR3 loop: CASSARQNTEAFF. In DNA form, the CDR3 reads TGTGCCAGTAGTGCAAGACAGAACACTGAAGCTTTCTTT.

CDR3 DNA: TGTGCCAGCAGCGTAGTGGAGAGCTACGAGCAGTACTTC. It yields the protein CASSVVESYEQYF. The chain carries TRBV9 and TRBJ2-7; D ambiguous. V lost 0 bases and J lost 3, with 7 bases in between. The V gene's germline CDR1 is SGDLS and CDR2 YYNGEE. This CDR3 is built from 13 residues.

This chain joins TRBV4-2 and TRBJ2-1; a weak D match, TRBD1 (6 bases). V lost 0 bases to trimming and J lost 0 bases, with 9 bases between them. CDR1 and CDR2 (germline): LGHNA, YNFKEQ. The length of the CDR3 is 16 residues. CDR3 sequence reads: CASSQDLRGSYNEQFF. CDR3 sequence (DNA): TGTGCCAGCAGCCAAGATCTCAGGGGCTCCTACAATGAGCAGTTCTTC.

This clone was counted between two and nine times. The rearrangement uses TRBV27 and TRBJ1-5; D might be TRBD1 (5 bases). This CDR3 region has 14 residues. Germline V gene sequence: CDR1 MNHEY, CDR2 SMNVEV (reference sequence). The V end lost 6 bases, the J end lost 4 bases, and 13 bases lay between the germline ends. This CDR3 reads CASRFLQENQPQHF. The DNA of the CDR3 is TGTGCCAGCAGATTTCTACAGGAGAATCAGCCCCAGCATTTT.

CDR3 DNA: TGTGCCAGCAGTTCTCGACTAAACACCGGGGAGCTGTTTTTT. Translation gives CASSSRLNTGELFF. The chain has TRBV27 and TRBJ2-2, with TRBD2 as a possible D gene (5 bases). V lost 4 bases to trimming and J lost 2 bases, with 8 bases between them. The CDR3 length is 14 residues. Germline assignment: CDR1 MNHEY and CDR2 SMNVEV (reference sequence).

The gene calls are TRBV5-1 and TRBJ2-7, with 11 bases fitting TRBD1. The germline V gene has CDR1 SGHRS and CDR2 YFSETQ. The V segment lost 4 bases and the J segment 0 bases; nucleotides outside the gene matches: 9. This CDR3 region has 17 residues. The CDR3, as DNA: TGCGCCAGCAGCGGCCCGGGACAGGGGGTCCTCTCCTACGAGCAGTACTTC. Translation: CASSGPGQGVLSYEQYF.

In regard to this clone: Relative to the germline gene, one junction end is altered; a read error may explain this. The chain carries TRBV2 and TRBJ2-1; TRBD2 is a possible D gene (6 bases). CDR1 is SNHLY, CDR2 FYNNEI, per germline. The CDR3 is made up of 11 amino acids. CDR3 protein: CASSATSEEFF. As DNA, the CDR3 is TGTGCCAGCAGTGCGACTAGTGAGGAGTTCTTC.